The 26 T cell receptor beta chains listed next were all sequenced from one sample in a study of cytomegalovirus exposure and HLA in healthy donors. Profiled with immunoSEQ multiplex PCR; TCRdb holds only in-frame clones, not every one. The sample yields tens of thousands of clones, more than 85% seen once. The sequencing sample was made of PBMCs. These receptors came from a young woman in good health and CMV-seronegative.

V gene TRBV6-1 combines with J gene TRBJ2-5; possibly TRBD1 for D (5 bases). This CDR3 is built from 14 residues. The V end lost 4 bases, the J end lost 1 base, and 10 bases lay between the germline ends. In germline, CDR1 is MNHNS, CDR2 SASEGT. CDR3 bases: TGTGCCAGCAGTGCCAGGACACCCCAAGAGACCCAGTACTTC. Amino acids: CASSARTPQETQYF.

The chain employs TRBV19 and TRBJ2-7, with 7 bases lining up with TRBD1. Germline values: CDR1 LNHDA, CDR2 SQIVND (reference sequence). The CDR3 runs 17 residues. Trimming took 4 bases from V and 1 from J; bases not matched to a gene: 13. The CDR3 spells CASSTNTGQYPSYEQYF. The CDR3 nucleotides are TGTGCCAGTAGTACCAACACGGGACAGTACCCTTCCTACGAGCAGTACTTC.

The chain carries TRBV5-1 and TRBJ2-7, with a possible D match to TRBD1 (5 bases). The CDR3 extends over 14 amino acids. Trimming stripped 0 bases from V and 5 bases from J, with 12 bases between. Germline loops: CDR1 SGHRS, CDR2 YFSETQ. This CDR3 is CASSLAQGIHEQYF. CDR3 bases: TGCGCCAGCAGCTTGGCCCAGGGTATCCACGAGCAGTACTTC.

J is TRBJ2-1 and V is TRBV5-6; 8 bases map to TRBD2. This CDR3 spans 13 amino acids. CDR1 and CDR2 from the germline V gene are SGHDT and YYEEEE. The V gene end was trimmed by 4 bases and the J gene end by 15 bases; junction bases not matched to a gene: 12. The CDR3 sequence: CASSATSDRRPFF. The CDR3 region has the DNA TGTGCCAGCAGCGCGACTAGCGATAGGAGGCCGTTCTTC.

The chain links TRBV5-4 to TRBJ2-5, with D perhaps matching TRBD1 (6 bases). Germline V gene data show CDR1 as SGHNT and CDR2 as YYREEE (reference sequence). V lost 4 bases and J lost 1, with 17 bases in between. CDR3 length: 16 amino acids. CDR3 residues: CASSNQNRDTQETQYF. The CDR3 coding sequence is TGTGCCAGCAGCAATCAAAACCGGGACACCCAAGAGACCCAGTACTTC.

This chain connects TRBV5-4 to TRBJ2-3, with TRBD2 identical over 9 bases. J lost 2 bases, V lost 0 bases, and 1 base had no gene match. This CDR3 contains 15 residues. CDR1 is SGHNT, CDR2 YYREEE, per germline (reference sequence). The CDR3 reads CASSLERGATDTQYF. The CDR3 DNA reads as TGTGCCAGCAGCTTGGAGCGGGGGGCCACAGATACGCAGTATTTT.

This chain's CDR3 is CASSGTGGGNTDTQYF. The CDR3 nucleotides read TGTGCCAGCAGCGGGACAGGGGGCGGGAACACAGATACGCAGTATTTT. The chain has TRBV9 and TRBJ2-3, with 11 nucleotides matching TRBD1. J lost 2 bases, V lost 3 bases, and 5 bases had no gene match. There are 16 residues in the CDR3. Germline CDR1 and CDR2: SGDLS and YYNGEE.

The V call is TRBV6-5, the J call TRBJ2-2, with D perhaps matching TRBD1 (6 bases). Germline V gene lookup returns CDR1 MNHEY and CDR2 SVGAGI. Trimming left V 10 bases short and J 6 bases short, with 15 bases between. The CDR3 covers 13 residues. The CDR3 DNA is TGTGCCACCGGGACAAGGACGGCCGGGGAGCTGTTTTTT. It is translated as CATGTRTAGELFF.

The chain employs TRBV6-1 and TRBJ1-2; no definite D call. The germline CDR1 and CDR2 sequences are MNHNS and SASEGT. V was clipped by 3 bases and J by 4 bases, with 6 bases between them. CDR3 length: 12 residues. CDR3 sequence reads: CASSDGAYGYTF. Written as DNA, the CDR3 is TGTGCCAGCAGTGACGGAGCCTATGGCTACACCTTC.

The chain is built from TRBV7-9 and TRBJ1-2; D is ambiguous. The CDR3 consists of 12 residues. Germline V gives CDR1 SEHNR, CDR2 FQNEAQ (reference sequence). V lost 5 bases and J 8 bases, leaving 12 bases between the germline ends. CDR3 sequence reads: CASSPHQRGYTF. The DNA of the CDR3 is TGTGCCAGCAGCCCACACCAGCGGGGCTACACCTTC. Filled out from reference TRBV7-9 and TRBJ1-2, the complete variable domain reads DTGVSQNPRHKITKRGQNVTFRCDPISEHNRLYWYRQTLGQGPEFLTYFQNEAQLEKSRLLSDRFSAERPKGSFSTLEIQRTEQGDSAMYLCASSPHQRGYTFGSGTRLTVV.

This rearrangement joins TRBV2 to TRBJ1-2; D is unresolved. V was trimmed by 3 bases and J by 2 bases, leaving 7 bases between them. Germline V gene data show CDR1 as SNHLY and CDR2 as FYNNEI. The CDR3 consists of 13 residues. The CDR3: CASSEVRNYGYTF. The CDR3 DNA follows: TGTGCCAGCAGTGAGGTCAGAAACTATGGCTACACCTTC.

The V gene is TRBV27, the J gene TRBJ1-4, with D unresolved. The V and J ends lost 2 bases and 10 bases respectively, with 14 bases between them. The germline CDR1 and CDR2 sequences are MNHEY and SMNVEV (reference sequence). The CDR3 covers 14 residues. This CDR3 reads CASSLRAPFGKLFF. CDR3 in DNA: TGTGCCAGCAGTTTAAGAGCACCCTTCGGAAAACTGTTTTTT.

The chain couples TRBV6-5 to TRBJ1-6; D gene uncertain. Germline V gene data show CDR1 as MNHEY and CDR2 as SVGAGI. CDR3 length equals 15 residues. Between the trimmed V and J ends, which lost 6 bases and 0 bases, there was a span of 9 bases. As DNA, the CDR3 is TGTGCCAGCAGCCCCGGCGGCTCCTATAATTCACCCCTCCACTTT. Protein sequence: CASSPGGSYNSPLHF.

This clone was detected a few times. The gene calls are TRBV23-1 and TRBJ1-5; the D is unclear. TRBV23-1 is labeled an ORF, and its function is uncertain. CDR3 length equals 16 residues. V was shortened by 9 bases and J by 0 bases, with 18 bases between the two germline ends. The CDR3 protein is CASMPLEGYSNQPQHF. CDR3 DNA sequence: TGCGCCAGTATGCCGTTGGAGGGATATAGCAATCAGCCCCAGCATTTT.

The chain employs TRBV18 and TRBJ1-6; TRBD1 might be the D (5 bases). The germline gives CDR1 KGHSH, CDR2 LQKENI. V dropped 6 bases and J dropped 5 bases, with 20 bases sitting between them. CDR3 length equals 17 residues. CDR3 sequence (DNA): TGTGCCAGCTCCCTTTCGTTTAGTGACAGCAATAATTCACCCCTCCACTTT. It translates to CASSLSFSDSNNSPLHF.

The chain is built from TRBV4-2 and TRBJ2-5; 7 bases are shared with TRBD1. The germline CDR1 and CDR2 sequences are LGHNA and YNFKEQ. The CDR3 is 16 amino acids. V shed 1 base and J 5 bases; nucleotides not matched to a gene: 10. This CDR3 reads CASSQASTGMGETQYF. The CDR3 nucleotides are TGTGCCAGCAGCCAAGCATCGACAGGGATGGGTGAGACCCAGTACTTC.

V is TRBV10-3 and J is TRBJ2-5; D unclear. Trimming removed 2 bases from V and 5 bases from J, with 9 bases in between. This CDR3 spans 13 amino acids. Germline V gene data show CDR1 as ENHRY and CDR2 as SYGVKD. The DNA for the CDR3 is TGTGCCATCAGTGAGCCCCCCTCGGAGACCCAGTACTTC. Its protein product is CAISEPPSETQYF.

V usage is TRBV27 and J usage is TRBJ2-1; 11 bases line up with TRBD2. The CDR3 sequence is 15 residues long. Germline V gene lookup returns CDR1 MNHEY and CDR2 SMNVEV (reference sequence). V trimming: 3 bases; J trimming: 4 bases; junction bases outside the gene matches: 2. CDR3: CASSLLAGGYNEQFF. The DNA for the CDR3 is TGTGCCAGCAGTTTGCTAGCGGGAGGATACAATGAGCAGTTCTTC.

The J gene is TRBJ1-3, the V gene TRBV11-2, with 8 bases identical to TRBD1. V shed 6 bases, J shed 2 bases, and the junction held 3 bases outside the gene matches. Germline CDR1 reads SGHAT; CDR2 reads FQNNGV. This CDR3 has 14 amino acids. CDR3 loop: CASSMDRAGNTIYF. For the CDR3, the DNA is TGTGCCAGCAGTATGGACAGGGCTGGAAACACCATATATTTT.

V and J are TRBV18 and TRBJ2-7, with 10 nucleotides matching TRBD1. With 1 base clipped from V and 5 bases from J, the junction kept 2 bases outside the gene matches. The germline V gene encodes CDR1 KGHSH and CDR2 LQKENI. The CDR3 loop spans 14 amino acids. The CDR3 reads CASSPRQGADEQYF. The CDR3 coding sequence is TGTGCCAGCTCACCACGACAGGGGGCAGACGAGCAGTACTTC.

The chain uses TRBV6-1 and TRBJ2-3; D is ambiguous. The CDR3 consists of 12 residues. CDR1 is MNHNS, CDR2 SASEGT, per germline. With 2 bases removed from V and 7 bases from J, the gap between germline ends came to 7 bases. CDR3 region: CASSELEYTQYF. CDR3 sequence (DNA): TGTGCCAGCAGTGAATTAGAGTATACGCAGTATTTT.

This chain joins TRBV19 and TRBJ2-3, with 8 positions matching TRBD2. Per germline, CDR1 LNHDA and CDR2 SQIVND (reference sequence). This CDR3 has 15 residues. The junction had 4 bases not matched to a gene; V was cut back by 5 bases and J by 0 bases. CDR3 amino acids: CASSLSSGSTDTQYF. DNA of the CDR3: TGTGCCAGTAGTTTGTCTAGCGGGAGCACAGATACGCAGTATTTT.

Relative to its sample, this clone is medium-sized. This chain joins TRBV27 and TRBJ1-1, with 8 bases lining up with TRBD1. From germline, CDR1 is MNHEY and CDR2 SMNVEV (reference sequence). J was trimmed by 0 bases and V by 3 bases; bases with no gene match: 9. The CDR3 is 17 residues long. In DNA form, the CDR3 reads TGTGCCAGCAGTTTGGTTGGGACAGGATTTGTGAACACTGAAGCTTTCTTT. Translated, it gives CASSLVGTGFVNTEAFF.

This clone has only a few counts. The rearrangement uses TRBV7-2 and TRBJ1-2; D uncertain. Germline lookup yields CDR1 SGHTA and CDR2 FQGNSA. The CDR3 is made up of 13 amino acids. Trimming removed 3 bases at V and 3 bases at J, with 8 bases between. DNA for the CDR3: TGTGCCAGCAGCTTGTCCTTGTACTATGGCTACACCTTC. As protein: CASSLSLYYGYTF.

The rearrangement joins TRBV30 to TRBJ2-3, with D possibly TRBD2 on 6 matching bases. CDR1 and CDR2 from the germline V gene are GTSNPN and SVGIG (reference sequence). This CDR3 comprises 16 residues. V was cut by 3 bases and J by 2 bases, with 18 bases left in between. The CDR3 sequence is CAWRGMSGPATDTQYF. The CDR3 DNA is TGTGCCTGGAGGGGTATGAGCGGGCCAGCCACAGATACGCAGTATTTT. The full variable domain, rest sourced from reference TRBV30 and TRBJ2-3, is SQTIHQWPATLVQPVGSPLSLECTVEGTSNPNLYWYRQAAGRGLQLLFYSVGIGQISSEVPQNLSASRPQDRQFILSSKKLLLSDSGFYLCAWRGMSGPATDTQYFGPGTRLTVL.

V usage is TRBV9 and J usage is TRBJ2-7; the match to TRBD2 covers 14 bases. The germline V gene encodes CDR1 SGDLS and CDR2 YYNGEE. V was clipped by 3 bases and J by 6 bases; unmatched bases: 14. CDR3 length: 18 residues. Written as DNA, the CDR3 is TGTGCCAGCAGCGCCCGATCCGGGACTAGCGGGAGATTTTCCGAGCAGTACTTC. As protein: CASSARSGTSGRFSEQYF.